The subject of this entry is one T cell receptor beta chain. This sample is part of a study of blood T cell repertoires in COVID-19. Study-level information: COVID-19 samples, acute and convalescent, were from the United States, Italy and Spain. Nucleic acid was either cDNA or gDNA, and it came from T cells, B-cell-depleted T cells, or PBMCs.

Authors' processing steps: Nucleated cell number was recorded as an estimate derived from reference gene primer amplification. Here immunoSEQ multiplex PCR was the method, and the copy in TCRdb shows in-frame clones only, minus some. Clone size and V and J calls were adopted from that table, with D and trimming inferred from the DNA. The sample contains approximately 150,000 clones, 75% to 90% of which appear only once. This CDR3 has 15 amino acids. Losses at the gene ends were 2 bases for V and 3 bases for J; bases not matched to a gene: 4. Per the germline V gene, CDR1 is MRHNA and CDR2 is SNTAGT. The chain is built from TRBV6-4 and TRBJ2-3; 8 bases fit TRBD2. The clonotype comes from a woman in her 50s with acute or convalescent COVID-19. The sample was peripheral blood. As DNA, the CDR3 is TGTGCCAGCAGTGACCGCGGGGGGTCGACAGATACGCAGTATTTT. Protein sequence: CASSDRGGSTDTQYF.